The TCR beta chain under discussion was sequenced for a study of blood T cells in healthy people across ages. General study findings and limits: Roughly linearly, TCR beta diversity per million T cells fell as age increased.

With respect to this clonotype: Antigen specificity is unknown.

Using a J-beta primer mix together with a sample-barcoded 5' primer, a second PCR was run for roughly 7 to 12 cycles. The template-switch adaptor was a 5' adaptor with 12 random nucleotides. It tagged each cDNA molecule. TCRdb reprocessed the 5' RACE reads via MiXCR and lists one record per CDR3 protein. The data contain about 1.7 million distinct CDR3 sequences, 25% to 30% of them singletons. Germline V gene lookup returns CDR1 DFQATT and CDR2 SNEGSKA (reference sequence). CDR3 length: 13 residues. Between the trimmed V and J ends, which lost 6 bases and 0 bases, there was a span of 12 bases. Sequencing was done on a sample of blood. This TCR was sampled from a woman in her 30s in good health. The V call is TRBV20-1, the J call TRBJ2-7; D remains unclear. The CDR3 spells CSAPTRSSYEQYF. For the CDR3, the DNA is TGCAGTGCGCCAACTCGGAGCTCCTACGAGCAGTACTTC.